A single sample gave rise to the 14 T cell receptor beta chains below, sequenced in a study of OX40 agonist ivuxolimab in advanced cancers. The table came from immunoSEQ multiplex PCR; TCRdb's copy has only in-frame clones and leaves some out. The sample holds over 20,000 clones, 65% to 90% seen once. The sample consisted of CD4+ or CD8+ T cells sorted from blood, taken in a trial of the OX40 agonist ivuxolimab. These TCRs come from an adult with an advanced solid tumor such as melanoma, head and neck, liver or kidney cancer.

The chain employs TRBV6-5 and TRBJ1-2; 8 nucleotides match TRBD1. With 3 bases clipped from V and 4 bases from J, the junction kept 7 bases outside the gene matches. There are 15 residues in the CDR3. Germline values: CDR1 MNHEY, CDR2 SVGAGI. CDR3 bases: TGTGCCAGCAGTTATGGAGACAGGGGTATCTATGGCTACACCTTC. This codes for CASSYGDRGIYGYTF.

The rearrangement joins TRBV19 to TRBJ1-1, with 7 positions matching TRBD1. The J segment lost 5 bases and the V segment lost 5 bases, leaving 8 bases of the junction unmatched. CDR3 length: 14 residues. The germline CDR1 and CDR2 sequences are LNHDA and SQIVND (reference sequence). CDR3: CASSLPTGVTEAFF. In DNA, the CDR3 is TGTGCCAGTAGTCTCCCCACAGGGGTAACTGAAGCTTTCTTT. Filled out from reference TRBV19 and TRBJ1-1, the complete variable domain reads DGGITQSPKYLFRKEGQNVTLSCEQNLNHDAMYWYRQDPGQGLRLIYYSQIVNDFQKGDIAEGYSVSREKKESFPLTVTSAQKNPTAFYLCASSLPTGVTEAFFGQGTRLTVV.

This rearrangement joins TRBV6-5 to TRBJ1-4, with a weak D call TRBD1 (6 bases). CDR1 MNHEY and CDR2 SVGAGI come from the germline V gene. V was shortened by 2 bases and J by 2 bases, with 9 bases between the two germline ends. CDR3 size: 15 residues. The CDR3 bases are TGTGCCAGCAGTTACCAACAGGGCACTAATGAAAAACTGTTTTTT. Amino acids: CASSYQQGTNEKLFF.

J is TRBJ1-1 and V is TRBV30, with a weak D call TRBD1 (5 bases). V gave up 0 bases and J gave up 5 bases, with 13 bases separating them. Per the germline V gene, CDR1 is GTSNPN and CDR2 is SVGIG (reference sequence). CDR3 size: 14 residues. CDR3 sequence reads: CAWSVAGRITEAFF. In DNA form, the CDR3 reads TGTGCCTGGAGTGTGGCAGGGAGAATAACTGAAGCTTTCTTT.

The chain couples TRBV5-1 to TRBJ2-7; TRBD2 matches at 9 bases. CDR3 length equals 15 residues. The junction had 14 bases not matched to a gene; V was cut back by 2 bases and J by 11 bases. Germline values: CDR1 SGHRS, CDR2 YFSETQ. The CDR3, as DNA: TGCGCCAGCAGCTTTAAGGTTAGCGGGAGTTCAGAGGAGTACTTC. The encoded protein is CASSFKVSGSSEEYF.

The rearrangement uses TRBV14 and TRBJ2-7; no reliable D call. Trimming pared 1 base from V and 1 base from J, leaving 5 bases between. CDR1 is SGHDN and CDR2 is FVKESK in the germline V gene. CDR3 length: 13 amino acids. CDR3 loop: CASSQVSSYEQYF. CDR3 bases: TGTGCCAGCAGCCAAGTGTCGTCCTACGAGCAGTACTTC.

The chain couples TRBV29-1 to TRBJ2-3; D not resolved. This CDR3 has 13 amino acids. V lost 7 bases, J lost 3 bases, and 14 bases lay in between. Germline V lookup: CDR1 SQVTM, CDR2 ANQGSEA. The CDR3 region is CSAAGPRTDTQYF. As DNA, the CDR3 is TGCAGCGCCGCCGGCCCCAGGACAGATACGCAGTATTTT.

The chain joins TRBV10-3 to TRBJ2-1; 9 bases are a match to TRBD2. Losses at the gene ends were 11 bases for V and 4 bases for J; bases not matched to a gene: 12. The CDR3 consists of 15 residues. Germline V gene lookup returns CDR1 ENHRY and CDR2 SYGVKD. CDR3 sequence (DNA): TGTGCCGCGCGTGGGGCGGGAGGGGGTTACAATGAGCAGTTCTTC. Translating gives CAARGAGGGYNEQFF.

This chain links TRBV11-2 with TRBJ2-7, with 12 bases aligning to TRBD2. Germline-derived CDR1 and CDR2 are SGHAT and FQNNGV. The CDR3 has 16 residues. After removal of 5 bases from V and 2 bases from J, the junction contained 7 bases not matched to a gene. The CDR3 reads CASSELLAGGAYEQYF. The CDR3 DNA reads TGTGCCAGCAGCGAGCTACTAGCGGGGGGCGCCTACGAGCAGTACTTC.

The chain carries TRBV9 and TRBJ2-7; the match to TRBD1 covers 7 bases. Trimming cost V 0 bases and J 7 bases; bases outside gene matches: 13. CDR1 and CDR2 from the germline V gene are SGDLS and YYNGEE. This CDR3 is built from 16 residues. The CDR3 coding sequence is TGTGCCAGCAGCGTAGGTGTAGACAGGGACCTGGGGGAGCAGTACTTC. Encoded protein: CASSVGVDRDLGEQYF.

The rearrangement links TRBV15 to TRBJ1-1; D ambiguous. Looked up from germline, CDR1 is LNHNV and CDR2 is YYDKDF (reference sequence). V was cut by 0 bases and J by 5 bases, with 10 bases left in between. The CDR3 loop spans 14 amino acids. CDR3 protein: CATSRDPAGTEAFF. The CDR3 nucleotides read TGTGCCACCAGCAGAGACCCCGCGGGGACTGAAGCTTTCTTT.

This clone was observed a handful of times. This rearrangement joins TRBV11-1 to TRBJ2-3; D is uncertain. The CDR3 is 16 amino acids. Trimming took 1 base from V and 0 from J, leaving 11 bases between them. Germline values: CDR1 SGHAT, CDR2 FQDESV (reference sequence). The CDR3 is CASSLGAARSTDTQYF. DNA of the CDR3: TGTGCCAGCAGCTTAGGGGCGGCGCGGAGCACAGATACGCAGTATTTT. The full variable domain, with the rest looked up from reference TRBV11-1 and TRBJ2-3, is EAEVAQSPRYKITEKSQAVAFWCDPISGHATLYWYRQILGQGPELLVQFQDESVVDDSQLPKDRFSAERLKGVDSTLKIQPAELGDSAMYLCASSLGAARSTDTQYFGPGTRLTVL.

The rearrangement uses TRBV4-3 and TRBJ2-3, with D maybe TRBD2 (6 bases). Germline-derived CDR1 and CDR2 are LGHNA and YSLEER. CDR3 length: 16 amino acids. Trimming took off 0 bases at V and 4 bases at J, with 14 bases between the two ends. CDR3 DNA: TGCGCCAGCAGCCAAGACCAAGGTAGCGGCTCAGATACGCAGTATTTT. Its protein is CASSQDQGSGSDTQYF.

V is TRBV18 and J is TRBJ2-2; D unresolved. Germline CDR1 and CDR2: KGHSH and LQKENI. The ends were cut back, 5 bases at V and 4 bases at J, with 11 bases in the middle. This CDR3 has 14 residues. CDR3 region: CASSSSGGTGELFF. DNA of the CDR3: TGTGCCAGCTCATCGTCGGGTGGCACCGGGGAGCTGTTTTTT.